This entry features one T cell receptor beta chain sequence. CDR1 and CDR2 (germline): SGHNT, YENEEA. The CDR3 totals 15 residues. With 0 bases removed from V and 7 bases from J, the gap between germline ends came to 13 bases. The sample belongs to a study of blood T cell repertoires in COVID-19. The assay was immunoSEQ multiplex PCR, and TCRdb's table has in-frame clones only and misses some. The sample lists tens of thousands of clones; roughly nine tenths were seen once. Followed longitudinally, the Seattle patients had been enrolled during active infection. What was sequenced was peripheral blood. The clonotype originates from a woman aged 55 to 70 with COVID-19, enrolled during active disease. V and J are TRBV11-3 and TRBJ1-5; D gene unclear. CDR3 in amino acids: CASSLDAGVGQPQHF. The CDR3 DNA is TGTGCCAGCAGCTTAGATGCCGGGGTTGGGCAGCCCCAGCATTTT.